The TCR beta chain under discussion was sequenced for a study of early T cells in non-severe SARS-CoV-2 infection. Study details: From unsorted whole blood, bulk RNA was sequenced, and the chains remained unpaired.

Individual cDNA molecules received unique molecular identifiers. A single record per CDR3 protein comes from TCRdb applying MiXCR to the 5' RACE reads. The sample lists around 45,000 distinct CDR3 sequences, 4% seen once, with over 3% in the top ten. Looked up from germline, CDR1 is SGHAT and CDR2 is FQNNGV. The CDR3 runs to 14 residues. V was pared by 5 bases and J by 3 bases, with 7 bases of the junction left unmatched. There are many counts of this clonotype. The chain couples TRBV11-2 to TRBJ2-7, with 7 bases matching TRBD1. The sample consisted of whole blood. The sequence was collected from an adult who was a healthcare worker with PCR-confirmed SARS-CoV-2 infection or an uninfected control (not recorded which). Here the CDR3 DNA reads TGTGCCAGCAGCCTGAGGACAGGTGACTACGAGCAGTACTTC. Its translation is CASSLRTGDYEQYF. Based on the CDR3 plus reference TRBV11-2 and TRBJ2-7, the full variable domain is EAGVAQSPRYKIIEKRQSVAFWCNPISGHATLYWYQQILGQGPKLLIQFQNNGVVDDSQLPKDRFSAERLKGVDSTLKIQPAKLEDSAVYLCASSLRTGDYEQYFGPGTRLTVT.